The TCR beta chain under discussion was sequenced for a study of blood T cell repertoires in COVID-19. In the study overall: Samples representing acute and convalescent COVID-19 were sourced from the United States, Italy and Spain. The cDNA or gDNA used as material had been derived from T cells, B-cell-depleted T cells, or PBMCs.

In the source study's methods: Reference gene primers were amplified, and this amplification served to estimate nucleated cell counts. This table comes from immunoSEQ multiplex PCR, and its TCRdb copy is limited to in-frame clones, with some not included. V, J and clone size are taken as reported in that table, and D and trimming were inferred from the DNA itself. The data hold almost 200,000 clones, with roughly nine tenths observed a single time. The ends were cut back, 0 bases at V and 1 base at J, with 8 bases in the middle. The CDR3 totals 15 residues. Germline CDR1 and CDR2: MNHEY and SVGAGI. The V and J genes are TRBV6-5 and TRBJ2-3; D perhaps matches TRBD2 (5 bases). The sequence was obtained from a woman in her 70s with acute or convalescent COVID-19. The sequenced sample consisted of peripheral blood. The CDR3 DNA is TGTGCCAGCAGTTACTCGAGGGTTGGCACAGATACGCAGTATTTT. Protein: CASSYSRVGTDTQYF.